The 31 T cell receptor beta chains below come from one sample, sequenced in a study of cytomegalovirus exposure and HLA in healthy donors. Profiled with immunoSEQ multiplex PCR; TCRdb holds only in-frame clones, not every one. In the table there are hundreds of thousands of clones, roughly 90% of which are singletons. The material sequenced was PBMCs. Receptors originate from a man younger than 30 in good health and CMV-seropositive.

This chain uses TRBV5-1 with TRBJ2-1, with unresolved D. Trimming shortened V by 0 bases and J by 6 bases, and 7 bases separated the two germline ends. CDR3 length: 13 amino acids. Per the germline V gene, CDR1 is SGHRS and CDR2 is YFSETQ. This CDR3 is CASSLDHTNEQFF. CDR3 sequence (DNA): TGCGCCAGCAGCTTGGACCACACCAATGAGCAGTTCTTC.

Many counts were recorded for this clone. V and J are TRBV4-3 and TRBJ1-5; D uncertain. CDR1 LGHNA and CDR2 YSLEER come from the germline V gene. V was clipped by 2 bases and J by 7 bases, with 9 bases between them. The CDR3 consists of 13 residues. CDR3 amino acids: CASSQNYLQPQHF. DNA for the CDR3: TGCGCCAGCAGCCAAAACTATTTGCAGCCCCAGCATTTT.

CDR3 region: CASSLGVSTEAFF. The CDR3 coding sequence is TGTGCCAGCAGTTTAGGGGTATCCACTGAAGCTTTCTTT. This chain links TRBV27 with TRBJ1-1; D call uncertain. V was shortened by 2 bases and J by 4 bases, with 8 bases between the two germline ends. CDR1 and CDR2 from the germline V gene are MNHEY and SMNVEV (reference sequence). This CDR3 is 13 amino acids long.

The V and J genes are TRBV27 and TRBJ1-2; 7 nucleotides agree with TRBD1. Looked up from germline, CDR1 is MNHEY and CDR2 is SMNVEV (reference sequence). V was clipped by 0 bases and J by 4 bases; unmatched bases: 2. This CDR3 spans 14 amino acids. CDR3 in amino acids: CASSLSPGGYGYTF. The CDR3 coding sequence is TGTGCCAGCAGTTTATCCCCAGGGGGCTATGGCTACACCTTC.

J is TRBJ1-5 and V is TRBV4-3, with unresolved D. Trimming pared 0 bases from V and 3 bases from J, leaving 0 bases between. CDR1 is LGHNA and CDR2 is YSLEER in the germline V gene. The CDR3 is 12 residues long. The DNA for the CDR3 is TGCGCCAGCAGCCAAGACAATCAGCCCCAGCATTTT. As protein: CASSQDNQPQHF.

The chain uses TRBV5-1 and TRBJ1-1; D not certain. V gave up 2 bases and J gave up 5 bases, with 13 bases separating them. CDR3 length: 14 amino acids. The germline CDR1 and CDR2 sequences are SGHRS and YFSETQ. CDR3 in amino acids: CASSFGGSVTEAFF. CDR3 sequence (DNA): TGCGCCAGCAGCTTCGGCGGAAGTGTAACTGAAGCTTTCTTT. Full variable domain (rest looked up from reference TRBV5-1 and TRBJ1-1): KAGVTQTPRYLIKTRGQQVTLSCSPISGHRSVSWYQQTPGQGLQFLFEYFSETQRNKGNFPGRFSGRQFSNSRSEMNVSTLELGDSALYLCASSFGGSVTEAFFGQGTRLTVV.

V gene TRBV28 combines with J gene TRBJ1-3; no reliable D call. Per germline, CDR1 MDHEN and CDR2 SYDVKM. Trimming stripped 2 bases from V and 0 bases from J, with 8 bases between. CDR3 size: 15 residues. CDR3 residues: CASSLSGRSGNTIYF. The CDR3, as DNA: TGTGCCAGCAGTTTAAGCGGGCGCTCTGGAAACACCATATATTTT. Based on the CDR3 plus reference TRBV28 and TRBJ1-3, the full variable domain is DVKVTQSSRYLVKRTGEKVFLECVQDMDHENMFWYRQDPGLGLRLIYFSYDVKMKEKGDIPEGYSVSREKKERFSLILESASTNQTSMYLCASSLSGRSGNTIYFGEGSWLTVV.

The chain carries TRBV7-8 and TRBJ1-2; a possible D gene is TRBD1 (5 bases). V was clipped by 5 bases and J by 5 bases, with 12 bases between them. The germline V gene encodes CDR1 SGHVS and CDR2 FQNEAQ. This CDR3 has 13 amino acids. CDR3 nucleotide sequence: TGTGCCAGCAGCCGGGACGGGCTATATGGCTACACCTTC. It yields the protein CASSRDGLYGYTF.

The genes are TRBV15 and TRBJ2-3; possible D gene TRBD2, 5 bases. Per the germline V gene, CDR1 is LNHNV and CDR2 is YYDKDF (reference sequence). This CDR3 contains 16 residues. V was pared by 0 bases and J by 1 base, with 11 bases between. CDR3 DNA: TGTGCCACCAGCAGAGATCCTGGCGGGTGCACAGATACGCAGTATTTT. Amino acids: CATSRDPGGCTDTQYF.

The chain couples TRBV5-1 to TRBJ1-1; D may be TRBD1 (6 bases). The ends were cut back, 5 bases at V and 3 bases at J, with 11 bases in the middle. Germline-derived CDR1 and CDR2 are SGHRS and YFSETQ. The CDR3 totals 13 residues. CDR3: CASREGGYTEAFF. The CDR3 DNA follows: TGCGCCAGCAGGGAGGGGGGTTACACTGAAGCTTTCTTT.

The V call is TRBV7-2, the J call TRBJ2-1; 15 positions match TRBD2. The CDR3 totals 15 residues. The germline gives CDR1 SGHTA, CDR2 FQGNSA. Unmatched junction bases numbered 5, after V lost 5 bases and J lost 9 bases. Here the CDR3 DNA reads TGTGCCAGCAGCCTAGGGACTAGCGGGAGGAGTGAGCAGTTCTTC. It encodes CASSLGTSGRSEQFF.

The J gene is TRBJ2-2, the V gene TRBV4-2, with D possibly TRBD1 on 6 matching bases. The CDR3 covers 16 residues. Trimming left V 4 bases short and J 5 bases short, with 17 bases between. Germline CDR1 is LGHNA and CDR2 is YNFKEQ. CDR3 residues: CASSPRGTDMTGELFF. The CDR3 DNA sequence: TGTGCCAGCAGCCCAAGGGGGACGGATATGACCGGGGAGCTGTTTTTT.

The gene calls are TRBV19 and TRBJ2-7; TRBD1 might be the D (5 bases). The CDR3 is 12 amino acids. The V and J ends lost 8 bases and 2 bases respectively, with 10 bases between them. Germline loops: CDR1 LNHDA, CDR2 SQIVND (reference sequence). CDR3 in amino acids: CASSDRAYEQYF. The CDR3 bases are TGTGCCAGTTCTGACAGAGCCTACGAGCAGTACTTC.

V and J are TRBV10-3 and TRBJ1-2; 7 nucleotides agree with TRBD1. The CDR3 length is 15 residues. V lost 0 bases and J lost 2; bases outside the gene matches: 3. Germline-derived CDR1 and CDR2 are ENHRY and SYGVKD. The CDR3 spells CAISESVTGNYGYTF. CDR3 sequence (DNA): TGTGCCATCAGTGAGTCTGTGACAGGGAACTATGGCTACACCTTC.

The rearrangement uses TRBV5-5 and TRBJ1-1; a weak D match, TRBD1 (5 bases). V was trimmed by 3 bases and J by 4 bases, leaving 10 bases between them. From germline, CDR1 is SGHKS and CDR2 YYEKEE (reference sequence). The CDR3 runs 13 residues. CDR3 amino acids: CASSWGSGTEAFF. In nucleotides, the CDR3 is TGTGCCAGCAGCTGGGGGTCTGGCACTGAAGCTTTCTTT.

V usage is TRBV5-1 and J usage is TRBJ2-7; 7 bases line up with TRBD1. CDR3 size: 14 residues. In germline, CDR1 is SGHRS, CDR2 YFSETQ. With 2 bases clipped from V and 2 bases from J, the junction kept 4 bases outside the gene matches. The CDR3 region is CASSLGDRTYEQYF. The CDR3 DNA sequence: TGCGCCAGCAGCTTAGGGGACAGAACCTACGAGCAGTACTTC.

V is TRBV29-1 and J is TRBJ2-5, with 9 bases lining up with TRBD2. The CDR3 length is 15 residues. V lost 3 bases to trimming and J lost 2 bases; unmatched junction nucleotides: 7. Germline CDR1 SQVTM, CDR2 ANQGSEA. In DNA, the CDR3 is TGCAGCGTTGAGCCTCTGCGGGGGGGACAAGAGACCCAGTACTTC. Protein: CSVEPLRGGQETQYF.

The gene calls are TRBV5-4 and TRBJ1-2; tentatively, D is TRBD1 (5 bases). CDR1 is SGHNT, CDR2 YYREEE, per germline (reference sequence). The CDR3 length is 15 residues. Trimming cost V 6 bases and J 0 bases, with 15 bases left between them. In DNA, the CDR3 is TGTGCCAGCACCACGCTCCGGGGGGCTAACTATGGCTACACCTTC. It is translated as CASTTLRGANYGYTF.

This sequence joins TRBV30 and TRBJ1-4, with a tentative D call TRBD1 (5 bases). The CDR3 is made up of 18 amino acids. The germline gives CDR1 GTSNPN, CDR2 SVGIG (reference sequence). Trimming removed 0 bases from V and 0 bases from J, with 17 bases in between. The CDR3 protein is CAWSVVLGRAATNEKLFF. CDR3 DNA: TGTGCCTGGAGTGTAGTCCTCGGCAGGGCCGCAACTAATGAAAAACTGTTTTTT.

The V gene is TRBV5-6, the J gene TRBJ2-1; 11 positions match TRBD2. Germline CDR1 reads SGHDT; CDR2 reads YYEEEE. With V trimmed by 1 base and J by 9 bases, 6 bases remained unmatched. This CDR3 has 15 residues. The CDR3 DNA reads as TGTGCCAGCAGCTTGTTGACTAGCGGGACGGGTGAGCAGTTCTTC. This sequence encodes CASSLLTSGTGEQFF.

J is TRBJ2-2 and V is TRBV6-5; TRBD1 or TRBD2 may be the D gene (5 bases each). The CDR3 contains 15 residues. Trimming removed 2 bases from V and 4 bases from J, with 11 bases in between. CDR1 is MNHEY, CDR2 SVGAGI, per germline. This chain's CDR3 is CASSYQGPGTGELFF. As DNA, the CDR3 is TGTGCCAGCAGTTACCAGGGACCCGGCACCGGGGAGCTGTTTTTT.

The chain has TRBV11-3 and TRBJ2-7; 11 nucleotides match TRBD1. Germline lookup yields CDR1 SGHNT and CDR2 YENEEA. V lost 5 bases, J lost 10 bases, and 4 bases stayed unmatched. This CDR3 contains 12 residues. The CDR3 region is CASSQGQGAQYF. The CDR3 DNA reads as TGTGCCAGCAGCCAAGGACAGGGGGCACAGTACTTC.

The chain's CDR3 is CASRRTGAETQYF. The CDR3 region has the DNA TGTGCCAGCAGGCGGACAGGGGCGGAGACCCAGTACTTC. The J gene is TRBJ2-5, the V gene TRBV27; 9 positions agree with TRBD1. Trimming took 6 bases from V and 5 from J; bases not matched to a gene: 4. The germline V gene has CDR1 MNHEY and CDR2 SMNVEV (reference sequence). This CDR3 has 13 amino acids.

The CDR3 here is CATTWRTGANVLTF. DNA of the CDR3: TGTGCCACTACGTGGAGAACTGGGGCCAACGTCCTGACTTTC. The chain has TRBV13 and TRBJ2-6; D remains unclear. Germline-derived CDR1 and CDR2 are PRHDT and FYEKMQ (reference sequence). Trimming took 10 bases from V and 2 from J, leaving 12 bases between them. CDR3 length: 14 residues.

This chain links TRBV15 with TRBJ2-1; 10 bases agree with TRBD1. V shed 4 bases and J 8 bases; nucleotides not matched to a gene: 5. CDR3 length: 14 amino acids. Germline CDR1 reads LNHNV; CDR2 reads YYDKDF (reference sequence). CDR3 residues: CATSTRQGAYEQFF. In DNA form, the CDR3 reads TGTGCCACCAGCACCCGACAGGGGGCGTATGAGCAGTTCTTC. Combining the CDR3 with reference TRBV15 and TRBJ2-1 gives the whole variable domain DAMVIQNPRYQVTQFGKPVTLSCSQTLNHNVMYWYQQKSSQAPKLLFHYYDKDFNNEADTPDNFQSRRPNTSFCFLDIRSPGLGDTAMYLCATSTRQGAYEQFFGPGTRLTVL.

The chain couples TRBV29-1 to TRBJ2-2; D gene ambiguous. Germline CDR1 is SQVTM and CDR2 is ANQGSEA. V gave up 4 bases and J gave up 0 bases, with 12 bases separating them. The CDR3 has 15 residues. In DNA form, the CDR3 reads TGCAGCGTTGCCGGTGGCTTTCCGAACACCGGGGAGCTGTTTTTT. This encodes CSVAGGFPNTGELFF.

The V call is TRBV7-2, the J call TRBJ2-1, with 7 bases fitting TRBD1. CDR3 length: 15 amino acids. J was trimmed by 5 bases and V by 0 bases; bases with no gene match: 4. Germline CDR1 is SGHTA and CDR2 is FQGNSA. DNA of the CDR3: TGTGCCAGCAGCTTAGCAGGGACAGCTAACAATGAGCAGTTCTTC. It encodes CASSLAGTANNEQFF.

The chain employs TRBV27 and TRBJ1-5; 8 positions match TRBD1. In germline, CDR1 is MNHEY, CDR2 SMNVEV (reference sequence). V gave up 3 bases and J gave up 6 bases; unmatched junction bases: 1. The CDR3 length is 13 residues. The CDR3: CASSFGQGQPQHF. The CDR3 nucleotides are TGTGCCAGCAGTTTCGGACAGGGTCAGCCCCAGCATTTT.

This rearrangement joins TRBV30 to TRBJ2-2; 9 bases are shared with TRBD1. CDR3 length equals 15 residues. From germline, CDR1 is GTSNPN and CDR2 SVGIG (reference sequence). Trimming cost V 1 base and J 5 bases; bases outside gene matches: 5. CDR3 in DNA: TGTGCCTGGAGTGGGACAGGGGTGAGAACCGGGGAGCTGTTTTTT. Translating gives CAWSGTGVRTGELFF.

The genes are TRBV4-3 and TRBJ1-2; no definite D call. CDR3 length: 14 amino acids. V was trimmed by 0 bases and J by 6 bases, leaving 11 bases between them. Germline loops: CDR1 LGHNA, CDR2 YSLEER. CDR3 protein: CASSQDQARDGYTF. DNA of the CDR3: TGCGCCAGCAGCCAAGATCAGGCTAGGGATGGCTACACCTTC.

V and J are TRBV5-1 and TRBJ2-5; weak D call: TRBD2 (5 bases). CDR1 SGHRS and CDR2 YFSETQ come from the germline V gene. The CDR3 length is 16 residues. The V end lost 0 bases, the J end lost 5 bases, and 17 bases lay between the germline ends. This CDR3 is CASSLVEGRPPETQYF. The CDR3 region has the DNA TGCGCCAGCAGCTTGGTCGAGGGCCGCCCCCCCGAGACCCAGTACTTC.